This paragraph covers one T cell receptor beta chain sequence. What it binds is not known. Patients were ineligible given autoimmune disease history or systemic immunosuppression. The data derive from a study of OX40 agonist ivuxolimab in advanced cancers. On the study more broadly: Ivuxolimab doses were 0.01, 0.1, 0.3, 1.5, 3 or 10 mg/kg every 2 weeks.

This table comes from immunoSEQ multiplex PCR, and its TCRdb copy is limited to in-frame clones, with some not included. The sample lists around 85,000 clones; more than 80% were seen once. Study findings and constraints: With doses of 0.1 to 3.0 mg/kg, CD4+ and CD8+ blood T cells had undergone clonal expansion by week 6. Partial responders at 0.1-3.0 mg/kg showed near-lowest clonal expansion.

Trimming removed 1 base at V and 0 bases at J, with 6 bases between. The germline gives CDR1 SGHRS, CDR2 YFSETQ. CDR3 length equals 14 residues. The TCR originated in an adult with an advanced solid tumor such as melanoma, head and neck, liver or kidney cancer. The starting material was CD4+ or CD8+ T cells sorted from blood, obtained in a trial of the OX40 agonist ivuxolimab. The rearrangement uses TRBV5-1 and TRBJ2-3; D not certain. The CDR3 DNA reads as TGCGCCAGCAGCTTGTTTACTAGCACAGATACGCAGTATTTT. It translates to CASSLFTSTDTQYF.